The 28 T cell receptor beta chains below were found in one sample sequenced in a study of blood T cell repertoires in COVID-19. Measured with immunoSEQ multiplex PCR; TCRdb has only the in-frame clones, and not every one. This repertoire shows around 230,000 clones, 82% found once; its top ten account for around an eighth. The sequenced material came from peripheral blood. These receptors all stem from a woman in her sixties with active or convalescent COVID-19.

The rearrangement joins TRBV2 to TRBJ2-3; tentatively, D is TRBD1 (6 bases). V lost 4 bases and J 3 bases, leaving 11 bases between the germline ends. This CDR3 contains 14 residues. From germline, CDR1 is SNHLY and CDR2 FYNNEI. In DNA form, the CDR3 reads TGTGCCAGCAGTGTCAGGGGCCGGACAGATACGCAGTATTTT. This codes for CASSVRGRTDTQYF.

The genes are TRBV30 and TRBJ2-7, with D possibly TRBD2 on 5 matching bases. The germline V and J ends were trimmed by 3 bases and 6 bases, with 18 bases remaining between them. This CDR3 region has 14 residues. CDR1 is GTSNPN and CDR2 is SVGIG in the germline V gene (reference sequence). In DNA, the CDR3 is TGTGCCTGGAGATCCCGGGGTCGAGAGACCGAGCAGTACTTC. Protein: CAWRSRGRETEQYF.

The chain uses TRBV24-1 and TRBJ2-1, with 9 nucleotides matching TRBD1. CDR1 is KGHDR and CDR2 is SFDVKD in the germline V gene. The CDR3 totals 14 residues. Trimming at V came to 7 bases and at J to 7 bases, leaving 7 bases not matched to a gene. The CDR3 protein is CATRRGQGRNEQFF. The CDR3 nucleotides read TGTGCCACCAGGAGGGGACAGGGACGGAATGAGCAGTTCTTC.

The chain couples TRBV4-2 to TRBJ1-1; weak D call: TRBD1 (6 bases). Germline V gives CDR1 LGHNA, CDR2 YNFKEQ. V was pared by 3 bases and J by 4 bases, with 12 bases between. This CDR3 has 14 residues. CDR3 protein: CASSQAGVATEAFF. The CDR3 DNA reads TGTGCCAGCAGCCAGGCAGGGGTTGCCACTGAAGCTTTCTTT.

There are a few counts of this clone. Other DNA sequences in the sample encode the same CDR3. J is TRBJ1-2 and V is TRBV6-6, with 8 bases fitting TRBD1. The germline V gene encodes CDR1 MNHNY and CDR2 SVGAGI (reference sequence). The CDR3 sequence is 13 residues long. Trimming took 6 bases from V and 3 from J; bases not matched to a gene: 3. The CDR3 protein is CASSPTGDYGYTF. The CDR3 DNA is TGTGCCAGCAGCCCGACAGGGGACTATGGCTACACCTTC.

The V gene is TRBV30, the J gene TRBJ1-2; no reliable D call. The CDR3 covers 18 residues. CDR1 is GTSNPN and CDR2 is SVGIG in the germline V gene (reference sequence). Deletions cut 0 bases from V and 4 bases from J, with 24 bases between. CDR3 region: CAWSVPPEISGSSYGYTF. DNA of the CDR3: TGTGCCTGGAGTGTACCCCCAGAGATTTCGGGGAGTTCCTATGGCTACACCTTC.

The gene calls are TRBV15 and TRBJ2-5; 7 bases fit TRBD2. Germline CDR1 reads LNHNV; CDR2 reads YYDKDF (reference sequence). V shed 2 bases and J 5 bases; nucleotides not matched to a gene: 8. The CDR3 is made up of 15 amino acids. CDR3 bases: TGTGCCACCAGCAGATCAAGACTAGCAGAGGAGACCCAGTACTTC. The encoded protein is CATSRSRLAEETQYF. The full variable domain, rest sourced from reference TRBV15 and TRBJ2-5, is DAMVIQNPRYQVTQFGKPVTLSCSQTLNHNVMYWYQQKSSQAPKLLFHYYDKDFNNEADTPDNFQSRRPNTSFCFLDIRSPGLGDTAMYLCATSRSRLAEETQYFGPGTRLLVL.

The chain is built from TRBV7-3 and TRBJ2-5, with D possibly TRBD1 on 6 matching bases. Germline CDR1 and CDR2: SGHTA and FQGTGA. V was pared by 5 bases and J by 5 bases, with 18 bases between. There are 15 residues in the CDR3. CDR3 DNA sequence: TGTGCCAGCAGCCCCGGACAGCTCCTGCGGGAGACCCAGTACTTC. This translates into CASSPGQLLRETQYF.

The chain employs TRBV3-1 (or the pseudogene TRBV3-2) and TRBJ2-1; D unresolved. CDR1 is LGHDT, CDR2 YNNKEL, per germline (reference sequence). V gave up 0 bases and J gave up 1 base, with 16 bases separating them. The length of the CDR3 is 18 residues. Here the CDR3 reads CASSQEESSLRSYNEQFF. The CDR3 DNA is TGTGCCAGCAGCCAAGAGGAATCTAGTTTAAGGTCCTACAATGAGCAGTTCTTC.

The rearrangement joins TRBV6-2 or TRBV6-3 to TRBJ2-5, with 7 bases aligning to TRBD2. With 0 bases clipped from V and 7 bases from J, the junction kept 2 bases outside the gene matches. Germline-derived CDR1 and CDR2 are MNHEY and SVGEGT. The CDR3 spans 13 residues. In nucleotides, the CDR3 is TGTGCCAGCAGTTACTCGACGGGGGGGACCCAGTACTTC. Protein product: CASSYSTGGTQYF.

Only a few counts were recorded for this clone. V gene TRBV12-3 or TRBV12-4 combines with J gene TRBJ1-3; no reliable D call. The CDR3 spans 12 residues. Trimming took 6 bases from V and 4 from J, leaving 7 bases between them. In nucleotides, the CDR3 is TGTGCCAGCAGCCCCTACGGAAACACCATATATTTT. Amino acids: CASSPYGNTIYF.

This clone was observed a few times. CDR3 DNA sequence: TGTGCCAGTAGTACCGCACCCCCGAGGGTTGGTCAGCCCCAGCATTTT. Its translation: CASSTAPPRVGQPQHF. This chain links TRBV19 with TRBJ1-5; unclear D gene. This CDR3 has 16 residues. Germline V gene data show CDR1 as LNHDA and CDR2 as SQIVND (reference sequence). The germline V and J ends were trimmed by 4 bases and 6 bases, with 19 bases remaining between them.

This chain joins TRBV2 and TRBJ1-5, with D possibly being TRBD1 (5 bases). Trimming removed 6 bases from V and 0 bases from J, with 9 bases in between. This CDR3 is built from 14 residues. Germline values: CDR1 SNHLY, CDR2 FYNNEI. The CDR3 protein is CASREGLSNQPQHF. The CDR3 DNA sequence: TGTGCCAGCAGGGAGGGACTTAGCAATCAGCCCCAGCATTTT.

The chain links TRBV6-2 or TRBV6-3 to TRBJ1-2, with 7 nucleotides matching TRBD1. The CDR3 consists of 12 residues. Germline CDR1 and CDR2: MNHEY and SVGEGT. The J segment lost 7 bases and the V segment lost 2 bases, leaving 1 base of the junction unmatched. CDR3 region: CASSYRDSGYTF. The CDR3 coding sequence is TGTGCCAGCAGTTACCGGGACAGTGGCTACACCTTC.

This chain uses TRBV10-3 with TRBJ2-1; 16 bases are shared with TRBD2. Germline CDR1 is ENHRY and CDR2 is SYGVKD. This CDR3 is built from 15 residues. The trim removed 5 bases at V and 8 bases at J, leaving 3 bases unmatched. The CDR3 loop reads CAISRGLAGGHEQFF. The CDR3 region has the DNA TGTGCCATCAGTCGGGGACTAGCGGGGGGGCATGAGCAGTTCTTC.

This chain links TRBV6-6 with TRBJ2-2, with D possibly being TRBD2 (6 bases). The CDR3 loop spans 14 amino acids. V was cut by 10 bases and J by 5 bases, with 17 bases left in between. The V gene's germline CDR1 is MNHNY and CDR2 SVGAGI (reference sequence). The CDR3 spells CATNRDFKTGELFF. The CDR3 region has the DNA TGTGCCACCAACCGGGACTTTAAGACCGGGGAGCTGTTTTTT.

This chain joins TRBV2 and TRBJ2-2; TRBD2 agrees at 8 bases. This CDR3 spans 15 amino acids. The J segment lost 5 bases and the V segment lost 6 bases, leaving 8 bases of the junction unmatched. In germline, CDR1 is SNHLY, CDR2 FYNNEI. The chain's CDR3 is CASSGRVAGTGELFF. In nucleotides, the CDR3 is TGTGCCAGCAGCGGTCGGGTAGCGGGAACCGGGGAGCTGTTTTTT.

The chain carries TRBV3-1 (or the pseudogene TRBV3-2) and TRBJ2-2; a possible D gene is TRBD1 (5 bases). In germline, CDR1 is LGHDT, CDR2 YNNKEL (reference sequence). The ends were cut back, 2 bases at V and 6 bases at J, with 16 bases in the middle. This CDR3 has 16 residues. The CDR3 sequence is CASSQLPTQGAGELFF. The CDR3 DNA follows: TGTGCCAGCAGCCAACTTCCGACGCAGGGCGCCGGGGAGCTGTTTTTT.

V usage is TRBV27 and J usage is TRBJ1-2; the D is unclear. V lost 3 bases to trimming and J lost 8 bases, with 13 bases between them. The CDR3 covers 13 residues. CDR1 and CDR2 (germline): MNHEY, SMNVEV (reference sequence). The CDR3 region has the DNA TGTGCCAGCAGTTTCCCCTTCGTGAGGGGCTACACCTTC. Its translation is CASSFPFVRGYTF.

This CDR3 is CASSLGPGQGSNEQFF. CDR3 bases: TGCGCCAGCAGCTTGGGACCGGGACAGGGTTCCAATGAGCAGTTCTTC. V and J are TRBV5-1 and TRBJ2-1, with 9 bases fitting TRBD1. CDR1 is SGHRS, CDR2 YFSETQ, per germline. Germline trimming cut 0 bases from V and 6 bases from J; bases unmatched to any gene: 7. CDR3 length: 16 residues.

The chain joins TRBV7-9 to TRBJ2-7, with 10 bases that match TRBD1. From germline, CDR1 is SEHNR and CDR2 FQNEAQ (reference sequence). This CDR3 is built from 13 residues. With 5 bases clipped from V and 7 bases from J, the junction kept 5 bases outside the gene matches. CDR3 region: CASSRTGGEEQYF. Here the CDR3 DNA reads TGTGCCAGCAGCCGGACAGGGGGTGAAGAGCAGTACTTC.

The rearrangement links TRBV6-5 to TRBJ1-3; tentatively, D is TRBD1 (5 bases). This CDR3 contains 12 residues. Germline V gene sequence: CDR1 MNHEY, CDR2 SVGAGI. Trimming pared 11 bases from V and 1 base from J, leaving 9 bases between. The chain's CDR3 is CAAEGSGNTIYF. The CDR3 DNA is TGTGCCGCGGAGGGGTCTGGAAACACCATATATTTT.

In DNA form, the CDR3 reads TGTGCCAGCAGCGCTCCAGGTTTTCAAGCTTTCTTT. Translating it yields CASSAPGFQAFF. The chain employs TRBV9 and TRBJ1-1, with D hard to call. The CDR3 has 12 amino acids. Germline V lookup: CDR1 SGDLS, CDR2 YYNGEE. V was cut by 3 bases and J by 9 bases, with 12 bases left in between.

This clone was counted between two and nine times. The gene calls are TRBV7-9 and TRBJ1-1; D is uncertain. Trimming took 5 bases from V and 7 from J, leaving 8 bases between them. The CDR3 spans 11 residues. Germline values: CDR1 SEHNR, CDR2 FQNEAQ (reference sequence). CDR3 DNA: TGTGCCAGCAGCCTAACCAATGAAGCTTTCTTT. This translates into CASSLTNEAFF.

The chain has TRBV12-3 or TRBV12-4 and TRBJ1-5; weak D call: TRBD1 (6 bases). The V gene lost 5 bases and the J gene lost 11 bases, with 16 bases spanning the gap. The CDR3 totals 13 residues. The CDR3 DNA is TGTGCCAGCAGTCCCCCTGGGGGGGGCGCCCAGCATTTT. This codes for CASSPPGGGAQHF.

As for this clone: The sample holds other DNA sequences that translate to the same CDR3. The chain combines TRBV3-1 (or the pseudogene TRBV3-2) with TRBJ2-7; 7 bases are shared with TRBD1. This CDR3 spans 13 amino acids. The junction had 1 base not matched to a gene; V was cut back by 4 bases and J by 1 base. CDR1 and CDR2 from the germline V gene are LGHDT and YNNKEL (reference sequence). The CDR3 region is CASSPTGSYEQYF. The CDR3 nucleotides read TGTGCCAGCAGCCCGACAGGGTCCTACGAGCAGTACTTC.

CDR3 sequence reads: CASKNSPVRSYGYTF. The DNA of the CDR3 is TGTGCCAGTAAAAATTCACCAGTTCGATCCTATGGCTACACCTTC. The chain joins TRBV19 to TRBJ1-2; D ambiguous. Between the trimmed V and J ends, which lost 7 bases and 4 bases, there was a span of 19 bases. The germline CDR1 and CDR2 sequences are LNHDA and SQIVND (reference sequence). CDR3 length: 15 amino acids.

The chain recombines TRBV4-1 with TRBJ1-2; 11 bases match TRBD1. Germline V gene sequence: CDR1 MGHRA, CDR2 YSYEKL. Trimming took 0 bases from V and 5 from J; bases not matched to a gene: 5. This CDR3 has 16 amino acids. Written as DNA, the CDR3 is TGCGCCAGCAGCCAAGATCCCGGACAGGGGGCATATGGCTACACCTTC. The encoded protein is CASSQDPGQGAYGYTF.